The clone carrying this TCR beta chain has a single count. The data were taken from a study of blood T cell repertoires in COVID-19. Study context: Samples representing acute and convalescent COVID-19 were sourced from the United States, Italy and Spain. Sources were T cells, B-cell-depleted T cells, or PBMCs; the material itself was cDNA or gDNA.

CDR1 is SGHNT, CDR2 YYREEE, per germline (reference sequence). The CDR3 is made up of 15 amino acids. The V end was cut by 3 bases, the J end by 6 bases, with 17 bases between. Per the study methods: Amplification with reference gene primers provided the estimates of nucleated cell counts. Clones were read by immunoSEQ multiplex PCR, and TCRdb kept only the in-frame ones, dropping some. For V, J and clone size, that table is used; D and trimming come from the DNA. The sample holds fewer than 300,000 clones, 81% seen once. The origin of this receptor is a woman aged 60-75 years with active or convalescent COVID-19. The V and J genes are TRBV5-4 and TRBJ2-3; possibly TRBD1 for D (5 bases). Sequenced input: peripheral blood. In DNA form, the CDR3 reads TGTGCCAGCAGCTCTGGGCAGGGAACGGCGGATACGCAGTATTTT. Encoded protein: CASSSGQGTADTQYF. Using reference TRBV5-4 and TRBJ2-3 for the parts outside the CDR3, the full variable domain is ETGVTQSPTHLIKTRGQQVTLRCSSQSGHNTVSWYQQALGQGPQFIFQYYREEENGRGNFPPRFSGLQFPNYSSELNVNALELDDSALYLCASSSGQGTADTQYFGPGTRLTVL.